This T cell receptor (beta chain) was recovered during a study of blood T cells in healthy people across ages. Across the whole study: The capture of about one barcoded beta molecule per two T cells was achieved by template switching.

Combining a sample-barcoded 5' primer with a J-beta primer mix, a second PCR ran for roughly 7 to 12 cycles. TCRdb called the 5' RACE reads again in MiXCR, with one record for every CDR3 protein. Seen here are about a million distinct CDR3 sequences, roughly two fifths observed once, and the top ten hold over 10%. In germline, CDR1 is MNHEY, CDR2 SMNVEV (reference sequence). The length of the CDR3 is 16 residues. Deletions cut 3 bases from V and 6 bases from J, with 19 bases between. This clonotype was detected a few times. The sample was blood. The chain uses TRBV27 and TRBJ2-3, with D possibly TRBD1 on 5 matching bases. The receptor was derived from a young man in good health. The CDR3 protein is CASSFLETAPLDTQYF. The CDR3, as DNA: TGTGCCAGCAGTTTCCTCGAGACAGCTCCGTTGGATACGCAGTATTTT.